The 26 T cell receptor beta chains below all came from one sample that was sequenced in a study of PD-L1 blockade in urothelial cancer. Here immunoSEQ multiplex PCR was the method, and the copy in TCRdb shows in-frame clones only, minus some. The table has about 33,000 clones, over 75% seen once. Time point specified: pretreatment peripheral blood. The input for sequencing was PBMCs, taken around atezolizumab (anti-PD-L1) treatment. Receptors were obtained from a man aged 55 to 70 with urothelial cancer.

V and J are TRBV10-3 and TRBJ1-5; 9 nucleotides agree with TRBD1. Trimming took 2 bases from V and 0 from J; bases not matched to a gene: 5. Germline-derived CDR1 and CDR2 are ENHRY and SYGVKD. This CDR3 is 17 amino acids long. CDR3 residues: CAISERDRVDSNQPQHF. The CDR3 coding sequence is TGTGCCATCAGTGAGAGGGACAGGGTGGATAGCAATCAGCCCCAGCATTTT.

The chain employs TRBV28 and TRBJ1-2; D gene uncertain. V lost 6 bases and J lost 8, with 16 bases in between. Per germline, CDR1 MDHEN and CDR2 SYDVKM. This CDR3 region has 13 residues. CDR3 in DNA: TGTGCCAGCAGAACCGACGGCGGGTCGGGCTACACCTTC. Residues: CASRTDGGSGYTF.

The chain joins TRBV18 to TRBJ1-1; 9 nucleotides agree with TRBD1. Germline-derived CDR1 and CDR2 are KGHSH and LQKENI. The junction had 3 bases not matched to a gene; V was cut back by 3 bases and J by 1 base. This CDR3 has 15 residues. The CDR3 sequence: CASSPLDRGNTEAFF. CDR3 nucleotides: TGTGCCAGCTCACCCTTGGACAGGGGGAACACTGAAGCTTTCTTT.

This clone was seen more than once but under ten times. V gene TRBV18 combines with J gene TRBJ2-3; possible D gene TRBD2, 5 bases. Trimming removed 3 bases from V and 2 bases from J, with 12 bases in between. Germline V gene lookup returns CDR1 KGHSH and CDR2 LQKENI. The CDR3 consists of 15 residues. CDR3 region: CASSPGAEHTDTQYF. CDR3 sequence (DNA): TGTGCCAGCTCACCTGGAGCGGAGCACACAGATACGCAGTATTTT.

This clone appeared a few times. The gene calls are TRBV19 and TRBJ1-2; D may be TRBD1 (5 bases). This CDR3 has 11 residues. From germline, CDR1 is LNHDA and CDR2 SQIVND (reference sequence). Trimming removed 7 bases at V and 7 bases at J, with 10 bases between. The CDR3 region is CASNQGGGYTF. DNA of the CDR3: TGTGCCAGTAATCAGGGCGGTGGCTACACCTTC.

The rearrangement links TRBV29-1 to TRBJ2-1; 9 nucleotides agree with TRBD1. Germline CDR1 reads SQVTM; CDR2 reads ANQGSEA. The CDR3 contains 13 residues. Trimming removed 7 bases from V and 9 bases from J; junction bases left unmatched: 10. DNA for the CDR3: TGCAGCGACACCGGGACAGGGATTTTTGAGCAGTTCTTC. It translates to CSDTGTGIFEQFF.

In its sample, this clone was seen once. V usage is TRBV10-2 and J usage is TRBJ1-5, with 11 bases that match TRBD1. Germline V gene data show CDR1 as WSHSY and CDR2 as SAAADI. The CDR3 has 14 amino acids. The V gene end was trimmed by 6 bases and the J gene end by 5 bases; junction bases not matched to a gene: 3. CDR3 loop: CASSGQGAYQPQHF. CDR3 in DNA: TGCGCCAGCAGCGGACAGGGGGCTTATCAGCCCCAGCATTTT.

This chain uses TRBV28 with TRBJ1-4; D uncertain. V was pared by 5 bases and J by 10 bases, with 11 bases between. Germline loops: CDR1 MDHEN, CDR2 SYDVKM. The length of the CDR3 is 12 residues. As DNA, the CDR3 is TGTGCCAGCAGTCCCAACGCAGGAAAACTGTTTTTT. Translated: CASSPNAGKLFF.

The rearrangement links TRBV28 to TRBJ1-4; a weak D match, TRBD1 (6 bases). Germline values: CDR1 MDHEN, CDR2 SYDVKM. Trimming took 0 bases from V and 5 from J, leaving 13 bases between them. CDR3 length: 16 amino acids. The CDR3 loop is CASSLWQGLGNEKLFF. The CDR3 region has the DNA TGTGCCAGCAGTTTATGGCAGGGGTTAGGAAATGAAAAACTGTTTTTT.

For the CDR3, the DNA is TGTGCCAGCAGCTTAGCGCAAGCAGGCTACACCTTC. This sequence encodes CASSLAQAGYTF. V and J are TRBV7-9 and TRBJ1-2; D gene uncertain. Between the trimmed V and J ends, which lost 0 bases and 8 bases, there was a span of 7 bases. There are 12 residues in the CDR3. Germline values: CDR1 SEHNR, CDR2 FQNEAQ (reference sequence).

The rearrangement joins TRBV6-1 to TRBJ2-6; D is perhaps TRBD2 (5 bases). Germline V gene sequence: CDR1 MNHNS, CDR2 SASEGT. With 4 bases removed from V and 0 bases from J, the gap between germline ends came to 7 bases. CDR3 length: 15 residues. In nucleotides, the CDR3 is TGTGCCAGCAGTGGAGGGTCCTCTGGGGCCAACGTCCTGACTTTC. Translating gives CASSGGSSGANVLTF.

The V and J genes are TRBV19 and TRBJ1-1, with D possibly TRBD1 on 6 matching bases. CDR1 LNHDA and CDR2 SQIVND come from the germline V gene (reference sequence). The CDR3 totals 12 residues. V shed 6 bases and J shed 1 base, with 6 bases lying between them. CDR3 residues: CASRTGNTEAFF. The CDR3 nucleotides are TGTGCCAGTAGGACAGGGAACACTGAAGCTTTCTTT.

This clone was recorded only once. V gene TRBV6-4 combines with J gene TRBJ2-3; a possible D gene is TRBD2 (6 bases). Per the germline V gene, CDR1 is MRHNA and CDR2 is SNTAGT. Trimming took off 2 bases at V and 2 bases at J, with 14 bases between the two ends. The CDR3 covers 16 residues. The DNA for the CDR3 is TGTGCCAGCAGTGACGGCCCGGGGGAATTCACAGATACGCAGTATTTT. It is translated as CASSDGPGEFTDTQYF.

This chain joins TRBV5-1 and TRBJ2-1; TRBD2 might be the D (6 bases). Trimming took off 4 bases at V and 0 bases at J, with 14 bases between the two ends. Germline loops: CDR1 SGHRS, CDR2 YFSETQ. The CDR3 is 16 amino acids. CDR3: CASSASAISSYNEQFF. The CDR3 bases are TGCGCCAGCAGCGCTAGCGCCATCAGCTCCTACAATGAGCAGTTCTTC.

The gene calls are TRBV5-8 and TRBJ2-1, with D possibly matching TRBD1 (5 bases). CDR1 and CDR2 (germline): SGHTS, YDEGEE. Between the trimmed V and J ends, which lost 0 bases and 0 bases, there was a span of 10 bases. The CDR3 spans 16 residues. CDR3 amino acids: CASSLVVGASYNEQFF. CDR3 DNA sequence: TGTGCCAGCAGCTTGGTGGTAGGGGCCTCCTACAATGAGCAGTTCTTC.

This clone was detected a few times. The V and J genes are TRBV19 and TRBJ1-2; possible D gene TRBD1, 5 bases. This CDR3 spans 14 amino acids. V was clipped by 5 bases and J by 4 bases, with 14 bases between them. Germline CDR1 reads LNHDA; CDR2 reads SQIVND (reference sequence). In DNA form, the CDR3 reads TGTGCCAGTAGTCCACTAGGGGAGGGCTATGGCTACACCTTC. This translates into CASSPLGEGYGYTF.

This chain uses TRBV7-3 with TRBJ1-1; a weak D match, TRBD1 (5 bases). V gave up 0 bases and J gave up 0 bases, with 8 bases separating them. This CDR3 is built from 15 residues. Germline loops: CDR1 SGHTA, CDR2 FQGTGA. The CDR3: CASSLTGGMNTEAFF. Written as DNA, the CDR3 is TGTGCCAGCAGCTTAACGGGGGGTATGAACACTGAAGCTTTCTTT.

The gene calls are TRBV18 and TRBJ1-2, with TRBD1 as a possible D gene (5 bases). The germline CDR1 and CDR2 sequences are KGHSH and LQKENI. The CDR3 spans 14 residues. Deletions cut 3 bases from V and 4 bases from J, with 12 bases between. For the CDR3, the DNA is TGTGCCAGCTCACCGGGTCAGGGTGGCTATGGCTACACCTTC. Its protein product is CASSPGQGGYGYTF.

This clone was seen a few times. The genes are TRBV28 and TRBJ1-2, with D maybe TRBD1 (5 bases). With 1 base removed from V and 4 bases from J, the gap between germline ends came to 13 bases. CDR3 size: 15 residues. CDR1 and CDR2 (germline): MDHEN, SYDVKM. In nucleotides, the CDR3 is TGTGCCAGCAGTTTATCTCCGGGGACTGTCTATGGCTACACCTTC. It is translated as CASSLSPGTVYGYTF.

This clone occurred a few times. This chain links TRBV7-2 with TRBJ2-7, with 8 bases matching TRBD2. J lost 6 bases, V lost 5 bases, and 12 bases had no gene match. The CDR3 spans 15 residues. Germline values: CDR1 SGHTA, CDR2 FQGNSA. CDR3 DNA: TGTGCCAGCAGCCAAAACCCGGGAGGGCCCTCCGAGCAGTACTTC. It specifies CASSQNPGGPSEQYF.

The chain is built from TRBV2 and TRBJ1-5; D gene uncertain. In germline, CDR1 is SNHLY, CDR2 FYNNEI. Trimming cost V 4 bases and J 6 bases, with 16 bases left between them. This CDR3 spans 15 amino acids. Here the CDR3 reads CASSVAAARVQPQHF. The DNA for the CDR3 is TGTGCCAGCAGTGTGGCGGCCGCTCGGGTTCAGCCCCAGCATTTT.

The table lists this clone with a count of one. V is TRBV7-3 and J is TRBJ1-2; TRBD1 aligns across 7 bases. With 0 bases clipped from V and 8 bases from J, the junction kept 3 bases outside the gene matches. This CDR3 spans 13 amino acids. The germline CDR1 and CDR2 sequences are SGHTA and FQGTGA. In DNA, the CDR3 is TGTGCCAGCAGCTTAACAGGGGGCCAGGGCTACACCTTC. Its translation: CASSLTGGQGYTF.

This chain links TRBV6-5 with TRBJ2-3; 11 bases align to TRBD2. The V and J ends lost 2 bases and 3 bases, in that order; junction bases with no gene match: 4. The CDR3 contains 16 residues. Germline V gives CDR1 MNHEY, CDR2 SVGAGI. The CDR3 spells CASSYDLAGGTDTQYF. The CDR3 nucleotides read TGTGCCAGCAGTTACGATCTAGCGGGAGGAACAGATACGCAGTATTTT.

The J gene is TRBJ1-2, the V gene TRBV19, with TRBD1 identical over 10 bases. The CDR3 is 16 amino acids. From germline, CDR1 is LNHDA and CDR2 SQIVND (reference sequence). V trimming: 1 base; J trimming: 6 bases; junction bases outside the gene matches: 8. The CDR3 is CASSIGGTGVPNGYTF. The DNA of the CDR3 is TGTGCCAGTAGTATAGGCGGGACAGGGGTCCCCAATGGCTACACCTTC. The complete variable domain, with remaining parts taken from reference TRBV19 and TRBJ1-2, reads DGGITQSPKYLFRKEGQNVTLSCEQNLNHDAMYWYRQDPGQGLRLIYYSQIVNDFQKGDIAEGYSVSREKKESFPLTVTSAQKNPTAFYLCASSIGGTGVPNGYTFGSGTRLTVV.

A few counts support this clone. The chain combines TRBV27 with TRBJ1-3; D is ambiguous. Trimming stripped 6 bases from V and 4 bases from J, with 10 bases between. This CDR3 region has 13 residues. The germline gives CDR1 MNHEY, CDR2 SMNVEV (reference sequence). CDR3 nucleotides: TGTGCCAGCAGCCCTCTTTCCGGAAACACCATATATTTT. Translated, it gives CASSPLSGNTIYF.

This clone was picked up one time. The chain combines TRBV7-2 with TRBJ1-1; 8 bases map to TRBD1. Germline V gives CDR1 SGHTA, CDR2 FQGNSA. Trimming removed 6 bases from V and 4 bases from J; junction bases left unmatched: 4. CDR3 length: 13 residues. In nucleotides, the CDR3 is TGTGCCAGCAGGGACAGGGCGATCACTGAAGCTTTCTTT. It translates to CASRDRAITEAFF.